The T cell receptor beta chain described here comes from a study of T cells in Graves' hyperthyroidism and ophthalmopathy. Study observations and caveats: Ophthalmopathy was identified by the model a median approximately 6.9 months ahead of onset.

TCR beta CDR3 region amplification was performed from RNA transcripts. A first-round RT-PCR of the TCR CDR3 used the HTBI primer set. From the multiplex PCR reads, TCRdb called clonotypes with MiXCR, one entry per CDR3 protein. The table lists about 500,000 distinct CDR3 sequences, roughly a sixth of them singletons. As for this clonotype: Its target is not known.

The germline V gene has CDR1 DFQATT and CDR2 SNEGSKA (reference sequence). V was clipped by 2 bases and J by 1 base, with 9 bases between them. There are 14 residues in the CDR3. Inclusion characteristics of ophthalmopathy patients comprised a Clinical Activity Score of at least 3, a NOSPECS grade of at least 4, and duration under 3 months. The sequence was collected from a woman aged 18-29 years with Graves' ophthalmopathy. The chain recombines TRBV20-1 with TRBJ1-5, with a tentative D call TRBD1 (6 bases). Sequences were obtained from blood. The CDR3 sequence: CSARTGQSNQPQHF. The CDR3 nucleotides are TGCAGTGCTAGAACTGGACAGAGCAATCAGCCCCAGCATTTT.